These 21 T cell receptor beta chains share one sample of origin, sequenced in a study of shared clonotypes between healthy human individuals. Clones were read by immunoSEQ multiplex PCR, and TCRdb kept only the in-frame ones, dropping some. The sample has 1,500,000 or so clones, 96% seen once. Sequencing input: naive CD4+ T cells sorted from blood. Subset meaning: CD45RA+ positively selected. Receptor source: a young man in good health.

The chain joins TRBV6-1 to TRBJ2-7; 7 bases agree with TRBD1. CDR1 MNHNS and CDR2 SASEGT come from the germline V gene. With V trimmed by 3 bases and J by 3 bases, 11 bases remained unmatched. The CDR3 covers 16 residues. The CDR3 sequence: CASSEGQSKIGYEQYF. CDR3 coding DNA: TGTGCCAGCAGTGAGGGACAGAGCAAAATAGGCTACGAGCAGTACTTC.

The chain links TRBV18 to TRBJ2-1; tentatively, D is TRBD1 (6 bases). This CDR3 is built from 16 residues. Germline V CDR1 and CDR2: KGHSH, LQKENI. V was trimmed by 8 bases and J by 3 bases, leaving 20 bases between them. CDR3 region: CASAYRTASNYNEQFF. CDR3 bases: TGTGCCAGCGCATACAGGACAGCTAGCAACTACAATGAGCAGTTCTTC.

The chain joins TRBV5-4 to TRBJ2-5; D not certain. CDR3 length equals 16 residues. V was cut by 3 bases and J by 7 bases, with 22 bases left in between. Germline loops: CDR1 SGHNT, CDR2 YYREEE (reference sequence). CDR3 nucleotides: TGTGCCAGCAGCTCCCATCCCTTGGGCATTAATGGGACCCAGTACTTC. Residues: CASSSHPLGINGTQYF.

The V gene is TRBV28, the J gene TRBJ2-7, with TRBD1 matching over 7 bases. V was pared by 8 bases and J by 6 bases, with 13 bases of the junction left unmatched. The CDR3 runs 14 residues. Germline lookup yields CDR1 MDHEN and CDR2 SYDVKM. Here the CDR3 reads CASLTRTSGGEQYF. CDR3 in DNA: TGTGCCAGCCTTACAAGAACCTCAGGGGGCGAGCAGTACTTC.

The rearrangement links TRBV30 to TRBJ2-7; 8 bases agree with TRBD1. The length of the CDR3 is 12 residues. Germline CDR1 and CDR2: GTSNPN and SVGIG (reference sequence). V was clipped by 4 bases and J by 5 bases; unmatched bases: 4. CDR3 nucleotide sequence: TGTGCCTGGACCCAGGGGGCCAACGAGCAGTACTTC. As protein: CAWTQGANEQYF.

The chain joins TRBV7-6 to TRBJ2-1; 7 nucleotides match TRBD2. The junction had 5 bases not matched to a gene; V was cut back by 4 bases and J by 2 bases. The CDR3 length is 15 residues. Germline CDR1 SGHVS, CDR2 FNYEAQ. The CDR3 DNA follows: TGTGCCAGCAGCTCGGGACTACCCACCTACAATGAGCAGTTCTTC. This encodes CASSSGLPTYNEQFF.

CDR3 coding DNA: TGCGCCAGCAGCCCTGCCCAGGGGCCTTTGGGTGGCTACACCTTC. It yields the protein CASSPAQGPLGGYTF. The chain has TRBV5-1 and TRBJ1-2; perhaps TRBD1 as D (6 bases). Germline lookup yields CDR1 SGHRS and CDR2 YFSETQ. Trimming pared 4 bases from V and 7 bases from J, leaving 20 bases between. The CDR3 is 15 residues long.

As regards this clone: In the same sample, other DNA sequences code for this CDR3. The genes are TRBV27 and TRBJ2-1; the match to TRBD2 covers 7 bases. In germline, CDR1 is MNHEY, CDR2 SMNVEV (reference sequence). This CDR3 has 15 residues. Trimming removed 2 bases from V and 0 bases from J; junction bases left unmatched: 1. The DNA of the CDR3 is TGTGCCAGCAGTTTAGGCGGGAGCTCCTACAATGAGCAGTTCTTC. This sequence encodes CASSLGGSSYNEQFF.

The chain employs TRBV10-1 and TRBJ2-3; D unresolved. The CDR3 loop spans 15 amino acids. CDR1 WNHNN and CDR2 SYGVQD come from the germline V gene (reference sequence). The V end lost 0 bases, the J end lost 6 bases, and 13 bases lay between the germline ends. CDR3 DNA sequence: TGCGCCAGCAGTGAGTCGCTCCCGGGCCCCGATACGCAGTATTTT. Translation gives CASSESLPGPDTQYF.

The genes are TRBV21-1 and TRBJ2-1; the table's D call, TRBD1, was not checked against the DNA. TRBV21-1 is deemed a pseudogene. The CDR3 extends over 16 amino acids. In DNA form, the CDR3 reads TGTGCCAGCAGCAAAGTGGTGAACAGGGGGCGAAGTGAGCAGTTCTTC. It encodes CASSKVVNRGRSEQFF.

The chain couples TRBV5-4 to TRBJ2-7, with 9 bases lining up with TRBD1. The CDR3 consists of 16 residues. CDR1 and CDR2 from the germline V gene are SGHNT and YYREEE (reference sequence). The trim removed 4 bases at V and 2 bases at J, leaving 10 bases unmatched. CDR3 residues: CASSSSPGQGPYEQYF. In DNA form, the CDR3 reads TGTGCCAGCAGCAGCAGCCCGGGACAGGGTCCCTACGAGCAGTACTTC.

The chain couples TRBV7-9 to TRBJ1-3, with D perhaps matching TRBD1 (5 bases). CDR1 is SEHNR and CDR2 is FQNEAQ in the germline V gene (reference sequence). The CDR3 extends over 16 amino acids. Trimming left V 2 bases short and J 4 bases short, with 15 bases between. The CDR3 DNA reads TGTGCCAGCAGCTTATTCGGGGGGATCTTGGGAAACACCATATATTTT. Its protein product is CASSLFGGILGNTIYF.

V is TRBV6-5 and J is TRBJ2-2; 8 bases map to TRBD1. Germline CDR1 reads MNHEY; CDR2 reads SVGAGI. Trimming cost V 0 bases and J 4 bases; bases outside gene matches: 4. The CDR3 spans 16 residues. The CDR3 region is CASSYSTGGPTGELFF. The CDR3 DNA reads as TGTGCCAGCAGTTACTCAACAGGGGGGCCCACCGGGGAGCTGTTTTTT.

The J gene is TRBJ2-7, the V gene TRBV28; D tentatively fits TRBD1 or TRBD2 (5 bases each). CDR1 is MDHEN, CDR2 SYDVKM, per germline. The CDR3 runs to 14 residues. V was clipped by 2 bases and J by 3 bases, with 11 bases between them. CDR3 sequence (DNA): TGTGCCAGCAGTTTACTAGCAGGGTACTACGAGCAGTACTTC. Translated, it gives CASSLLAGYYEQYF.

This chain links TRBV5-1 with TRBJ1-3; the match to TRBD1 covers 8 bases. With 5 bases clipped from V and 4 bases from J, the junction kept 2 bases outside the gene matches. This CDR3 comprises 13 residues. CDR1 is SGHRS, CDR2 YFSETQ, per germline. The CDR3 DNA sequence: TGCGCCAGCAGATGGGACAGGGGAAACACCATATATTTT. Translating gives CASRWDRGNTIYF.

A word on this clone: Different DNA sequences within this sample yield the same CDR3. The chain has TRBV7-2 and TRBJ2-6; D remains unclear. Germline-derived CDR1 and CDR2 are SGHTA and FQGNSA. Trimming took off 3 bases at V and 3 bases at J, with 3 bases between the two ends. The CDR3 totals 13 residues. The CDR3 DNA sequence: TGTGCCAGCAGCTTCGGTGGGGCCAACGTCCTGACTTTC. It encodes CASSFGGANVLTF.

The sample holds one count of this clone. V is TRBV5-1 and J is TRBJ2-1, with 7 positions matching TRBD1. The J segment lost 8 bases and the V segment lost 2 bases, leaving 7 bases of the junction unmatched. This CDR3 contains 14 residues. Germline V gene data show CDR1 as SGHRS and CDR2 as YFSETQ. Written as DNA, the CDR3 is TGCGCCAGCAGCTTCGGCAACCAGGGGGATGAGCAGTTCTTC. Translating it yields CASSFGNQGDEQFF.

Here the CDR3 reads CASFFYLLHDTFSYEQYF. CDR3 coding DNA: TGCGCCAGTTTCTTTTACCTCCTTCACGACACGTTCTCCTACGAGCAGTACTTC. The rearrangement joins TRBV10-1 to TRBJ2-7; D gene ambiguous. The ends were cut back, 9 bases at V and 0 bases at J, with 27 bases in the middle. Germline V gives CDR1 WNHNN, CDR2 SYGVQD (reference sequence). The CDR3 loop spans 18 amino acids.

The chain joins TRBV10-3 to TRBJ2-1; 7 bases fit TRBD2. CDR1 and CDR2 (germline): ENHRY, SYGVKD. This CDR3 contains 15 residues. The J segment lost 4 bases and the V segment lost 4 bases, leaving 7 bases of the junction unmatched. CDR3 in DNA: TGTGCCATCAGTGGAACGACTAGCAGGTACAATGAGCAGTTCTTC. As protein: CAISGTTSRYNEQFF.

V is TRBV4-3 and J is TRBJ2-1, with 8 bases lining up with TRBD2. The length of the CDR3 is 16 residues. After removal of 4 bases from V and 3 bases from J, the junction contained 8 bases not matched to a gene. Germline assignment: CDR1 LGHNA and CDR2 YSLEER. CDR3 sequence reads: CASSPLKLADYNEQFF. The DNA of the CDR3 is TGCGCCAGCAGCCCACTTAAACTAGCGGACTACAATGAGCAGTTCTTC.

V and J are TRBV29-1 and TRBJ2-2; TRBD2 aligns across 10 bases. From germline, CDR1 is SQVTM and CDR2 ANQGSEA. The CDR3 runs 15 residues. Unmatched junction bases numbered 5, after V lost 4 bases and J lost 3 bases. The DNA for the CDR3 is TGCAGCGTTGGTACAGGGACTAGCGACACCGGGGAGCTGTTTTTT. Translated, it gives CSVGTGTSDTGELFF.